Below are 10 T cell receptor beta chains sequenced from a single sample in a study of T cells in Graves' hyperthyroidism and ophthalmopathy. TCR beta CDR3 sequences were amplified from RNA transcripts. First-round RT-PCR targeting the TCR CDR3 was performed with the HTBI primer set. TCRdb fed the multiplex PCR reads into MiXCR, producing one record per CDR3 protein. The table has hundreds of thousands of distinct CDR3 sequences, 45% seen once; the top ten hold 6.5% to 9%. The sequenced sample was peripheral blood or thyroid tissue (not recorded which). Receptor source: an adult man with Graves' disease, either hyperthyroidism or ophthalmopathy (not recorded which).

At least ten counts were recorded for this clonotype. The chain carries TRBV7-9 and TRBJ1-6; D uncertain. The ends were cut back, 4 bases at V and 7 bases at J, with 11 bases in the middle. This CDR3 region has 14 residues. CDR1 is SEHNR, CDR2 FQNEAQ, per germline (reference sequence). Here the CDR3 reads CASSSTVTNSPLHF. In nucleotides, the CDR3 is TGTGCCAGCAGCTCGACCGTCACAAATTCACCCCTCCACTTT. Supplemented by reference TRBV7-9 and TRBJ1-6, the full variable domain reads DTGVSQNPRHKITKRGQNVTFRCDPISEHNRLYWYRQTLGQGPEFLTYFQNEAQLEKSRLLSDRFSAERPKGSFSTLEIQRTEQGDSAMYLCASSSTVTNSPLHFGNGTRLTVT.

The CDR3 sequence: CASRRELAGTYEQYF. As DNA, the CDR3 is TGCGCCAGCAGGAGGGAACTAGCGGGGACCTACGAGCAGTACTTC. The chain carries TRBV5-1 and TRBJ2-7; 10 bases are a match to TRBD2. V trimming: 5 bases; J trimming: 2 bases; junction bases outside the gene matches: 7. The CDR3 is 15 residues long. Germline loops: CDR1 SGHRS, CDR2 YFSETQ.

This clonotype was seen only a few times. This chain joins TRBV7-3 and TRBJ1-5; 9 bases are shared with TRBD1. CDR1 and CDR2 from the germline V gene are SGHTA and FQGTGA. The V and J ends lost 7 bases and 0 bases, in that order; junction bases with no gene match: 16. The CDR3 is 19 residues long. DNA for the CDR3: TGTGCCAGCACCGACAGGGGGGAAGGTGATTTTGGTAGCAATCAGCCCCAGCATTTT. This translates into CASTDRGEGDFGSNQPQHF.

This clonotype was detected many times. CDR3 DNA: TGTGCCAGCAGTGAAGGGGCAGCTCGTTCTAACTATGGCTACACCTTC. It yields the protein CASSEGAARSNYGYTF. This chain connects TRBV2 to TRBJ1-2; the D is unclear. CDR3 length: 16 residues. Germline CDR1 and CDR2: SNHLY and FYNNEI. The V and J ends lost 1 base and 0 bases respectively, with 12 bases between them.

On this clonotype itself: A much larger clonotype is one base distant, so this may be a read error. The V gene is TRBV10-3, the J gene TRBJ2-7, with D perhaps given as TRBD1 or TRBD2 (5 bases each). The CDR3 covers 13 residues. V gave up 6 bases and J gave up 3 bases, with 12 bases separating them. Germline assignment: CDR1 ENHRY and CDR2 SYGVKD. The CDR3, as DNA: TGTGCCATCAGGGGGACCGACATCTACGAGCAGTACTTC. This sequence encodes CAIRGTDIYEQYF.

The CDR3 sequence: CASSYGGREGETQYF. DNA for the CDR3: TGTGCCAGCAGTTACGGGGGCAGGGAGGGGGAGACCCAGTACTTC. This chain connects TRBV2 to TRBJ2-5; D possibly corresponds to TRBD2 (7 bases). V lost 5 bases and J 5 bases, leaving 18 bases between the germline ends. This CDR3 comprises 15 residues. The V gene's germline CDR1 is SNHLY and CDR2 FYNNEI. Complete variable domain (other parts from reference TRBV2 and TRBJ2-5): EPEVTQTPSHQVTQMGQEVILRCVPISNHLYFYWYRQILGQKVEFLVSFYNNEISEKSEIFDDQFSVERPDGSNFTLKIRSTKLEDSAMYFCASSYGGREGETQYFGPGTRLLVL.

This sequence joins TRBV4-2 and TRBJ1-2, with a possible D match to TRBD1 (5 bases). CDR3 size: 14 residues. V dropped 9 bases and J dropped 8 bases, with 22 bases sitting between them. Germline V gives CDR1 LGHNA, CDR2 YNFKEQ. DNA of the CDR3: TGTGCCAGGGGGGGACGGGGTGTGTGGCTCGGCTACACCTTC. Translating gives CARGGRGVWLGYTF.

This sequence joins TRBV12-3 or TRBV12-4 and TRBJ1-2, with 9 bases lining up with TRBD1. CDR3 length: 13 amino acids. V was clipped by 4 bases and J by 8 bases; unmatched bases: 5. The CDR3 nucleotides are TGTGCCAGCAGTTCAGGGGACAGGGACGGCTACACCTTC. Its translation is CASSSGDRDGYTF.

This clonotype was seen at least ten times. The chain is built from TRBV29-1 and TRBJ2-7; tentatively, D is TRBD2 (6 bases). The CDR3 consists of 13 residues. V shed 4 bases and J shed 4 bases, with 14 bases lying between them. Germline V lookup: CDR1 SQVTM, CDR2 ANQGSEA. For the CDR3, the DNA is TGCAGCGTTGCCCGGGGGACTTCATACGAGCAGTACTTC. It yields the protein CSVARGTSYEQYF.

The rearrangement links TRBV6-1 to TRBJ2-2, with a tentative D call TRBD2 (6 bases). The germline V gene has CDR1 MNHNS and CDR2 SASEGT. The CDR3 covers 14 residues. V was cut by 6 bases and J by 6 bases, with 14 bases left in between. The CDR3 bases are TGTGCCAGCAGCTGGACCACGGGGGCCGGGGAGCTGTTTTTT. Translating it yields CASSWTTGAGELFF.